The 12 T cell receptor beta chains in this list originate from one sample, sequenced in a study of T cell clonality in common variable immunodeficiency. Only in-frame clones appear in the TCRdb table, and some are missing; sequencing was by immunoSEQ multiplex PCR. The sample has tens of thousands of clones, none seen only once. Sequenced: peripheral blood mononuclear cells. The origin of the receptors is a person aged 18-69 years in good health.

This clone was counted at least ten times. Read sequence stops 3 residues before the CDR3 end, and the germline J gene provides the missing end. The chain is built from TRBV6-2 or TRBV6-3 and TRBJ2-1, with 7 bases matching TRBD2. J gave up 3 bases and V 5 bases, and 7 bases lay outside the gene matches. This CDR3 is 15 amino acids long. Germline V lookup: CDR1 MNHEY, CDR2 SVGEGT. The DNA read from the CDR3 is TGTGCCAGCAGTAAGGGCGGGAGTTACTACAATGAG. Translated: CASSKGGSYYNE. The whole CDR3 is CASSKGGSYYNEQFF.

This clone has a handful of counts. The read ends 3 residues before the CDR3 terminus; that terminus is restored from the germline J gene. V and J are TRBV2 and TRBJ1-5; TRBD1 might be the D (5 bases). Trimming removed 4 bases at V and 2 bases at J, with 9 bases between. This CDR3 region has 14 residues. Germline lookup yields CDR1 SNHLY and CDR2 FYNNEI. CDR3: CASSVQGGNQPQHF. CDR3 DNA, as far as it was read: TGTGCCAGCAGTGTGCAGGGCGGCAATCAGCCC.

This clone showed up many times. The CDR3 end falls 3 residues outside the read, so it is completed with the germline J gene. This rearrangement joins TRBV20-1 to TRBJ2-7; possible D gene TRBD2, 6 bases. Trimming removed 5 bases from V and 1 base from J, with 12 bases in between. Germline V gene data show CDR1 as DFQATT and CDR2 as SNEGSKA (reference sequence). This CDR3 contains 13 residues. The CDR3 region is CSARRGVSYEQYF. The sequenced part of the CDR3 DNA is TGCAGTGCTCGCCGCGGGGTTTCCTACGAG.

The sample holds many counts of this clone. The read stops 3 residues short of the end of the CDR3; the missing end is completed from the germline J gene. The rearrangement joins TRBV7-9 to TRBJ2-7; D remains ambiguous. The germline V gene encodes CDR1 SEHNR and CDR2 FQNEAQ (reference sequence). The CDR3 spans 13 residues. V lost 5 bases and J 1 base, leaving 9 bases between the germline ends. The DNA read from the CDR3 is TGTGCCAGCAGCCAAAGGTGGTCCTACGAG. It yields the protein CASSQRWSYE. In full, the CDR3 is CASSQRWSYEQYF.

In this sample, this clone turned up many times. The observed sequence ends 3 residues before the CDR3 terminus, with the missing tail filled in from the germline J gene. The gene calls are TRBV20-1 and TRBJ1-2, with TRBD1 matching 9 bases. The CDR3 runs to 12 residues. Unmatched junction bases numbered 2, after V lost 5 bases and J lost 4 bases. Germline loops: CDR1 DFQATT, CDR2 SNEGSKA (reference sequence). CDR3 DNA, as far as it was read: TGCAGTGCTTTACAGGGGGCCTATGGC. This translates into CSALQGAYG. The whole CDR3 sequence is CSALQGAYGYTF.

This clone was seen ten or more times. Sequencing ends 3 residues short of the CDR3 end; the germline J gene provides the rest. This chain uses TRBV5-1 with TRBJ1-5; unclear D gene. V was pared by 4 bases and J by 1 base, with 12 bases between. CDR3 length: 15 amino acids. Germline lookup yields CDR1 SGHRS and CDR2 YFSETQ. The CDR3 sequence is CASSPTGISNQPQHF. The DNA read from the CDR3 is TGCGCCAGCAGCCCGACGGGTATCAGCAATCAGCCC.

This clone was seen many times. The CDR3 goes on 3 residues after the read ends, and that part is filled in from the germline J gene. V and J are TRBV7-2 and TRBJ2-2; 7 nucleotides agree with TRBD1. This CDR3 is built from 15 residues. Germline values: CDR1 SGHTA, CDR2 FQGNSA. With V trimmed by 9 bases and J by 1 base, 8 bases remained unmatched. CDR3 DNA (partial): TGTGCCAGTGCTAAGGGGGCGGTGAACACCGGGGAG. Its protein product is CASAKGAVNTGE. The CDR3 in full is CASAKGAVNTGELFF.

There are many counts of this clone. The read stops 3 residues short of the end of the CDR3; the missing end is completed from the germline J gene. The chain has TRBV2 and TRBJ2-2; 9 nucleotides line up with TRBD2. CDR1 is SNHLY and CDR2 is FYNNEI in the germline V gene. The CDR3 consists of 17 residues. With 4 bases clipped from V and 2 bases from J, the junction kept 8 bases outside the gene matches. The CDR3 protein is CASSVGASGVNTGELFF. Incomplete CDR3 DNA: TGTGCCAGCAGTGTGGGGGCTAGCGGGGTAAACACCGGGGAG.

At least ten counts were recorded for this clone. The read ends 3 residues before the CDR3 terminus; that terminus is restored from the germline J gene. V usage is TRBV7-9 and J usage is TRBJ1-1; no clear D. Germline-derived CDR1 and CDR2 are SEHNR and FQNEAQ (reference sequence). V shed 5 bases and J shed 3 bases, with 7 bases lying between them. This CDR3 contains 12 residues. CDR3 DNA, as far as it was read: TGTGCCAGCAGCGTACAAGACACTGAA. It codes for CASSVQDTE. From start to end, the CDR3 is CASSVQDTEAFF.

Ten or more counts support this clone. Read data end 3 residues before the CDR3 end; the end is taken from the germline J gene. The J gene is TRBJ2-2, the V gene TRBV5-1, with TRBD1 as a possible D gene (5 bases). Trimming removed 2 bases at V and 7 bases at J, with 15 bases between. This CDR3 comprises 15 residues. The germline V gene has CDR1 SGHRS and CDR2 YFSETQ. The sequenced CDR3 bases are TGCGCCAGCAGCTTAACCAGGGCGCGCGGCGGGGAG. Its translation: CASSLTRARGGE. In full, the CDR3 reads CASSLTRARGGELFF.

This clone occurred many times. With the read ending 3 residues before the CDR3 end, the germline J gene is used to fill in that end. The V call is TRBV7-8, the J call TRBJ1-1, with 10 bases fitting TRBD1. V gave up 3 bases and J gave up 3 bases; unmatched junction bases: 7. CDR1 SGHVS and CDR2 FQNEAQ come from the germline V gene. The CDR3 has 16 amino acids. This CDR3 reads CASSFRRDRGDTEAFF. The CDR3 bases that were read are TGTGCCAGCAGCTTTCGCCGGGACAGGGGTGACACTGAA.

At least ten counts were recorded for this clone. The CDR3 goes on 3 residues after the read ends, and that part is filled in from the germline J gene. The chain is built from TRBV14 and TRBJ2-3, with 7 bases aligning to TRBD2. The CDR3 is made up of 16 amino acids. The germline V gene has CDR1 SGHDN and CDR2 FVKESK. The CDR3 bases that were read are TGTGCCAGCAGCGGCGACCGGACTAGTAGGAGAGAGACG. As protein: CASSGDRTSRRET. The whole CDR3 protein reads CASSGDRTSRRETQYF.